A single sample is the source of the 6 T cell receptor beta chains below, sequenced in a study of shared clonotypes between healthy human individuals. The table came from immunoSEQ multiplex PCR; TCRdb's copy has only in-frame clones and leaves some out. The table records approximately 2.4 million clones, nearly 97% of them present only once. The sample comprised naive CD4+ T cells sorted from blood. Described subset: CD45RA+ positively selected. Receptors were obtained from a young man in good health.

The CDR3 DNA is TGTGCCAGCAGTGAACGGGGCCCTAGCAATCAGCCCCAGCATTTT. Amino acids: CASSERGPSNQPQHF. This chain connects TRBV6-4 to TRBJ1-5; perhaps TRBD1 as D (5 bases). Per the germline V gene, CDR1 is MRHNA and CDR2 is SNTAGT. V lost 3 bases, J lost 0 bases, and 9 bases lay in between. CDR3 length equals 15 residues.

The rearrangement joins TRBV6-1 to TRBJ2-7; TRBD1 aligns across 7 bases. This CDR3 is built from 13 residues. Germline CDR1 reads MNHNS; CDR2 reads SASEGT. With V trimmed by 7 bases and J by 7 bases, 10 bases remained unmatched. CDR3 in amino acids: CASIGDRVREQYF. The CDR3 DNA reads TGTGCCAGCATAGGCGACAGGGTGCGAGAGCAGTACTTC.

The chain links TRBV9 to TRBJ1-1; D is perhaps TRBD1 (6 bases). From germline, CDR1 is SGDLS and CDR2 YYNGEE. The CDR3 sequence is 14 residues long. Trimming removed 0 bases from V and 7 bases from J, with 13 bases in between. The chain's CDR3 is CASSVDGGLVEAFF. Written as DNA, the CDR3 is TGTGCCAGCAGCGTAGATGGGGGGCTCGTTGAAGCTTTCTTT.

This chain uses TRBV5-1 with TRBJ1-4; a weak D match, TRBD1 (5 bases). The CDR3 has 14 amino acids. Between the trimmed V and J ends, which lost 0 bases and 8 bases, there was a span of 11 bases. Germline loops: CDR1 SGHRS, CDR2 YFSETQ. This CDR3 is CASSLDRGEEKLFF. CDR3 sequence (DNA): TGCGCCAGCAGCTTGGATAGGGGAGAGGAAAAACTGTTTTTT.

This rearrangement joins TRBV7-9 to TRBJ2-7; D remains ambiguous. V dropped 3 bases and J dropped 7 bases, with 10 bases sitting between them. Germline CDR1 reads SEHNR; CDR2 reads FQNEAQ (reference sequence). This CDR3 region has 12 residues. Here the CDR3 reads CASSFTWGEQYF. CDR3 nucleotide sequence: TGTGCCAGCAGCTTCACTTGGGGAGAGCAGTACTTC.

In regard to this clone: Within the sample, other DNA sequences also encode this same CDR3. CDR3 sequence: CASSRNTGELFF. CDR3 bases: TGTGCCAGCAGCCGTAACACCGGGGAGCTGTTTTTT. This chain joins TRBV5-6 and TRBJ2-2; no clear D gene. The CDR3 consists of 12 residues. V lost 4 bases and J lost 2, with 3 bases in between. Germline V CDR1 and CDR2: SGHDT, YYEEEE.